These 17 T cell receptor beta chains were sequenced from one sample in a study of human T cells and chemical hapten exposure. Time point here: patch test 2, 6 weeks after DPC sensitization. Treatment noted: therapeutic diphenylcyclopropenone sensitization with weekly scalp DPC. TCRdb analysed the RACE reads with MiXCR anew, one entry per CDR3 protein. Among some 79,000 distinct CDR3 sequences listed, 8% to 13% were seen once. The sequenced sample was whole blood, obtained in connection with sensitization to the hapten diphenylcyclopropenone (DPC). The source of these receptors is a woman aged 45-65 years with alopecia areata. Some clones in this sample may be carry-over from other donors' samples.

This clonotype was recorded many times. The V and J genes are TRBV7-6 and TRBJ2-5; D not resolved. The germline V gene encodes CDR1 SGHVS and CDR2 FNYEAQ. V lost 2 bases and J 4 bases, leaving 8 bases between the germline ends. CDR3 length: 13 residues. For the CDR3, the DNA is TGTGCCAGCAGCTTAAAGCGCGGAGAGACCCAGTACTTC. It translates to CASSLKRGETQYF.

This clonotype was observed a handful of times. The genes are TRBV7-8 and TRBJ1-3, with 7 bases aligning to TRBD1. The CDR3 totals 16 residues. Germline V gene data show CDR1 as SGHVS and CDR2 as FQNEAQ. V was pared by 2 bases and J by 4 bases, with 8 bases of the junction left unmatched. CDR3 sequence reads: CASSLYSGGTGNTIYF. The CDR3 coding sequence is TGTGCCAGCAGCTTATATTCAGGGGGTACAGGAAACACCATATATTTT.

V usage is TRBV5-7 and J usage is TRBJ1-2; D call uncertain. TRBV5-7 is designated an ORF whose function remains uncertain. The V gene lost 0 bases and the J gene lost 13 bases, with 13 bases spanning the gap. The CDR3 is made up of 12 amino acids. CDR3 nucleotides: TGTGCCAGCAGCTTGGCCTTCGGATTGTTCACCTTC. It codes for CASSLAFGLFTF.

J is TRBJ2-7 and V is TRBV5-1; D possibly corresponds to TRBD1 (6 bases). The V end was cut by 4 bases, the J end by 2 bases, with 16 bases between. This CDR3 contains 15 residues. CDR1 SGHRS and CDR2 YFSETQ come from the germline V gene. The CDR3 loop is CASSRGTLEAYEQYF. The CDR3 region has the DNA TGCGCCAGCAGCAGGGGGACGTTAGAAGCCTACGAGCAGTACTTC.

This clonotype appeared many times. The chain uses TRBV29-1 and TRBJ2-3, with 7 bases fitting TRBD1. This CDR3 spans 13 amino acids. The germline CDR1 and CDR2 sequences are SQVTM and ANQGSEA. The V and J ends lost 5 bases and 6 bases, in that order; junction bases with no gene match: 8. The CDR3 nucleotides read TGCAGCGTTTCGACAGGGTCCTTGGATACGCAGTATTTT. Its protein product is CSVSTGSLDTQYF.

The chain employs TRBV12-3 or TRBV12-4 and TRBJ1-1, with D unclear. V was clipped by 6 bases and J by 0 bases, with 5 bases between them. The CDR3 sequence is 12 residues long. The DNA for the CDR3 is TGTGCCAGCAGACCGATGAACACTGAAGCTTTCTTT. Its translation is CASRPMNTEAFF.

The DNA for the CDR3 is TGTGCCAGCAGCCAACAACCCCTGGCCTCCTACAATGAGCAGTTCTTC. Translated: CASSQQPLASYNEQFF. V usage is TRBV3-1 and J usage is TRBJ2-1; D is uncertain. Trimming stripped 2 bases from V and 0 bases from J, with 11 bases between. The CDR3 runs 16 residues. The germline gives CDR1 LGHDT, CDR2 YNNKEL (reference sequence).

This clonotype has a handful of counts. J is TRBJ1-1 and V is TRBV30; D is uncertain. Looked up from germline, CDR1 is GTSNPN and CDR2 is SVGIG (reference sequence). Trimming removed 0 bases from V and 0 bases from J, with 11 bases in between. The CDR3 is 15 residues long. The CDR3 protein is CAWSVRARMNTEAFF. The CDR3 DNA reads TGTGCCTGGAGTGTAAGGGCACGGATGAACACTGAAGCTTTCTTT.

This clonotype showed up many times. The rearrangement links TRBV2 to TRBJ2-5; weak D call: TRBD2 (5 bases). Germline CDR1 SNHLY, CDR2 FYNNEI. The V gene lost 10 bases and the J gene lost 2 bases, with 11 bases spanning the gap. This CDR3 is built from 12 residues. The CDR3 region is CATDYPQETQYF. As DNA, the CDR3 is TGTGCCACCGACTACCCACAAGAGACCCAGTACTTC. The entire variable domain, with the rest obtained from reference TRBV2 and TRBJ2-5, is as follows: EPEVTQTPSHQVTQMGQEVILRCVPISNHLYFYWYRQILGQKVEFLVSFYNNEISEKSEIFDDQFSVERPDGSNFTLKIRSTKLEDSAMYFCATDYPQETQYFGPGTRLLVL.

This clonotype has at least ten counts. This chain uses TRBV12-3 or TRBV12-4 with TRBJ2-1, with TRBD2 matching 8 bases. This CDR3 has 15 amino acids. Losses at the gene ends were 2 bases for V and 7 bases for J; bases not matched to a gene: 7. The CDR3 coding sequence is TGTGCCAGCAGTTTAACCAGCGGGAGTTGGAATGAGCAGTTCTTC. This encodes CASSLTSGSWNEQFF.

This clonotype was recorded many times. This sequence joins TRBV7-7 and TRBJ2-5; TRBD1 aligns across 10 bases. The germline CDR1 and CDR2 sequences are SSHAT and FNYEAQ (reference sequence). Germline trimming cut 1 base from V and 1 base from J; bases unmatched to any gene: 3. The CDR3 contains 16 residues. The CDR3, as DNA: TGTGCCAGCAGCTTAGGGGACAGGGGATCCCAAGAGACCCAGTACTTC. It is translated as CASSLGDRGSQETQYF.

This clonotype appeared many times. This sequence joins TRBV7-2 and TRBJ2-7; D unclear. The CDR3 runs 12 residues. Looked up from germline, CDR1 is SGHTA and CDR2 is FQGNSA. V lost 2 bases, J lost 7 bases, and 9 bases lay in between. The CDR3 DNA sequence: TGTGCCAGCAGCTTACCTCCTATGGAGCAGTACTTC. This sequence encodes CASSLPPMEQYF.

At least ten counts were recorded for this clonotype. The rearrangement links TRBV29-1 to TRBJ2-1; unclear D gene. V was pared by 0 bases and J by 11 bases, with 11 bases between. CDR1 and CDR2 (germline): SQVTM, ANQGSEA. The CDR3 is 12 amino acids. The CDR3 reads CSVEDPRGKQFF. For the CDR3, the DNA is TGCAGCGTTGAAGATCCCCGCGGCAAGCAGTTCTTC.

This clonotype has more than one count but fewer than ten. The rearrangement links TRBV7-2 to TRBJ2-7; D is uncertain. V lost 1 base and J lost 1, with 8 bases in between. Germline CDR1 and CDR2: SGHTA and FQGNSA. The CDR3 totals 14 residues. The CDR3 is CASSLGVQSYEQYF. DNA of the CDR3: TGTGCCAGCAGCTTAGGGGTCCAATCCTACGAGCAGTACTTC.

J is TRBJ1-5 and V is TRBV12-3 or TRBV12-4; D unresolved. The CDR3 is 15 residues long. The ends were cut back, 3 bases at V and 0 bases at J, with 9 bases in the middle. This chain's CDR3 is CASSFGHHSNQPQHF. The CDR3 DNA reads as TGTGCCAGCAGTTTTGGGCACCATAGCAATCAGCCCCAGCATTTT.

This clonotype showed up many times. This sequence joins TRBV14 and TRBJ1-6; a weak D match, TRBD1 (6 bases). The V end lost 0 bases, the J end lost 6 bases, and 9 bases lay between the germline ends. This CDR3 contains 15 residues. The germline CDR1 and CDR2 sequences are SGHDN and FVKESK. CDR3 bases: TGTGCCAGCAGCCAAGACGGCAGGGGTAATTCACCCCTCCACTTT. Translating gives CASSQDGRGNSPLHF. The full variable domain, with the rest looked up from reference TRBV14 and TRBJ1-6, is EAGVTQFPSHSVIEKGQTVTLRCDPISGHDNLYWYRRVMGKEIKFLLHFVKESKQDESGMPNNRFLAERTGGTYSTLKVQPAELEDSGVYFCASSQDGRGNSPLHFGNGTRLTVT.

V gene TRBV30 combines with J gene TRBJ1-3; D is possibly TRBD1 (5 bases). The germline V gene has CDR1 GTSNPN and CDR2 SVGIG (reference sequence). CDR3 length: 13 amino acids. Deletions cut 3 bases from V and 4 bases from J, with 10 bases between. The CDR3 DNA is TGTGCCTGGAGGGTGAACAGGGGAAACACCATATATTTT. Amino acid sequence: CAWRVNRGNTIYF.